Each of the 8 T cell receptor beta chains below was sequenced from the same sample in a study of blood T cell repertoires in COVID-19. Sequenced by immunoSEQ multiplex PCR; TCRdb stores in-frame clones only, minus some. The sample includes about 180,000 clones, approximately 85% of them seen just once. Material for sequencing was peripheral blood. Source of these receptors: a human donor with active or convalescent COVID-19. The donor label of this sample is uncertain.

The genes are TRBV11-2 and TRBJ2-2; D unclear. CDR1 is SGHAT, CDR2 FQNNGV, per germline. The V and J ends lost 1 base and 3 bases respectively, with 15 bases between them. The CDR3 length is 17 residues. The CDR3 nucleotides read TGTGCCAGCAGCTTAGGAGTCCAGACACCATACACCGGGGAGCTGTTTTTT. The encoded protein is CASSLGVQTPYTGELFF.

By share, this clone counts as medium-sized. The chain carries TRBV20-1 and TRBJ1-2; a possible D gene is TRBD1 (6 bases). The CDR3 spans 11 residues. Germline CDR1 is DFQATT and CDR2 is SNEGSKA (reference sequence). V shed 5 bases and J shed 7 bases, with 11 bases lying between them. The CDR3 DNA sequence: TGCAGTGCTCCAGGGGCTGCTGGCTACACCTTC. This sequence encodes CSAPGAAGYTF.

The V gene is TRBV4-1, the J gene TRBJ2-1, with 9 bases that match TRBD2. Germline V CDR1 and CDR2: MGHRA, YSYEKL. J was trimmed by 0 bases and V by 4 bases; bases with no gene match: 4. The CDR3 runs to 16 residues. In DNA, the CDR3 is TGCGCCAGCAGCCCCCTTAGCGGGAGCTCCTACAATGAGCAGTTCTTC. Translated, it gives CASSPLSGSSYNEQFF.

V and J are TRBV7-2 and TRBJ1-1; D perhaps matches TRBD1 (5 bases). CDR1 is SGHTA and CDR2 is FQGNSA in the germline V gene. There are 14 residues in the CDR3. Trimming stripped 5 bases from V and 0 bases from J, with 10 bases between. The CDR3 DNA is TGTGCCAGCAGCCAAGGGACTATGAACACTGAAGCTTTCTTT. It specifies CASSQGTMNTEAFF.

This clone has just a few counts. The J gene is TRBJ2-7, the V gene TRBV2, with D perhaps TRBD2 (6 bases). The CDR3 spans 15 residues. Germline values: CDR1 SNHLY, CDR2 FYNNEI. V lost 6 bases, J lost 0 bases, and 15 bases lay in between. CDR3 residues: CASSVEDGSSYEQYF. The CDR3 region has the DNA TGTGCCAGCAGCGTCGAGGACGGGAGCTCCTACGAGCAGTACTTC.

This chain links TRBV19 with TRBJ2-3, with D uncertain. V was cut by 8 bases and J by 2 bases, with 11 bases left in between. The CDR3 has 13 residues. The germline CDR1 and CDR2 sequences are LNHDA and SQIVND (reference sequence). CDR3 sequence (DNA): TGTGCCAGTGCCGGGTACTACACAGATACGCAGTATTTT. Protein product: CASAGYYTDTQYF.

The chain carries TRBV10-2 and TRBJ1-4; 9 positions agree with TRBD1. The J segment lost 8 bases and the V segment lost 4 bases, leaving 2 bases of the junction unmatched. The CDR3 runs to 13 residues. CDR1 is WSHSY and CDR2 is SAAADI in the germline V gene. The CDR3 DNA reads TGCGCCAGCAGTGGGGGGACAGGGGAAAAACTGTTTTTT. It yields the protein CASSGGTGEKLFF.

The chain links TRBV6-5 to TRBJ1-6; TRBD1 matches 7 bases. With 1 base clipped from V and 6 bases from J, the junction kept 3 bases outside the gene matches. This CDR3 is built from 15 residues. Germline CDR1 and CDR2: MNHEY and SVGAGI. CDR3: CASSYFGTANSPLHF. The DNA for the CDR3 is TGTGCCAGCAGTTACTTTGGGACAGCTAATTCACCCCTCCACTTT.